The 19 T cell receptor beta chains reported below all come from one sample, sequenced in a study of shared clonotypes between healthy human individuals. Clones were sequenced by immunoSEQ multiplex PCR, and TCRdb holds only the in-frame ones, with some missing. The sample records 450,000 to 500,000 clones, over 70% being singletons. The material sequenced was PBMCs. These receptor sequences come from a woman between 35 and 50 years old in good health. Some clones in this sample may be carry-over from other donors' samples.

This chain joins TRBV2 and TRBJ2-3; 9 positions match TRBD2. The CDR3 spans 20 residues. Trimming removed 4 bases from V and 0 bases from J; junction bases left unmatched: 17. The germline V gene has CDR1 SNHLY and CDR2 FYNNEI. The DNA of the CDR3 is TGTGCCAGCAGTGGTCGGGTAGTAGCGGGAGTCATCCCTAGCACAGATACGCAGTATTTT. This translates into CASSGRVVAGVIPSTDTQYF.

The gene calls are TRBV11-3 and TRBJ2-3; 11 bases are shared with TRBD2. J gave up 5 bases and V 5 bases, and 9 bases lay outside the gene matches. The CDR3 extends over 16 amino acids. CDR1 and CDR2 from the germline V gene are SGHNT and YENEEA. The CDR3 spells CASSAIAGGEGDTQYF. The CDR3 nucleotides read TGTGCCAGCAGCGCAATAGCGGGAGGGGAGGGAGATACGCAGTATTTT. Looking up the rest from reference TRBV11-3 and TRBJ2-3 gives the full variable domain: EAGVVQSPRYKIIEKKQPVAFWCNPISGHNTLYWYLQNLGQGPELLIRYENEEAVDDSQLPKDRFSAERLKGVDSTLKIQPAELGDSAVYLCASSAIAGGEGDTQYFGPGTRLTVL.

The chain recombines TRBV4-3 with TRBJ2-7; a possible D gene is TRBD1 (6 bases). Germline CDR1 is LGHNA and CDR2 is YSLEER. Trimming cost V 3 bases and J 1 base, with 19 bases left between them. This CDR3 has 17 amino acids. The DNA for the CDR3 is TGCGCCAGCAGCCAGGACCTGATTGGGGGCGATTCCTACGAGCAGTACTTC. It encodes CASSQDLIGGDSYEQYF.

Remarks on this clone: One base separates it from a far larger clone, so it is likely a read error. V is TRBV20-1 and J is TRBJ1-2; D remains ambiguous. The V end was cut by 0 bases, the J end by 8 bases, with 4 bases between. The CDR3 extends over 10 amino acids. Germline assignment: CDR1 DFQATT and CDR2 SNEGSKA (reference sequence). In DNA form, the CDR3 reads TGCAGTGCTAGAGATGACGGCTACACCTTC. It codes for CSARDDGYTF.

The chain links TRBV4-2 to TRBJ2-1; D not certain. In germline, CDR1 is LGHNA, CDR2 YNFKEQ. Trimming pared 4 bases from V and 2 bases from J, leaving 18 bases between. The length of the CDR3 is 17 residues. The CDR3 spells CASSPNIVVRTYNEQFF. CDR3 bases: TGTGCCAGCAGCCCCAACATTGTAGTAAGGACCTACAATGAGCAGTTCTTC.

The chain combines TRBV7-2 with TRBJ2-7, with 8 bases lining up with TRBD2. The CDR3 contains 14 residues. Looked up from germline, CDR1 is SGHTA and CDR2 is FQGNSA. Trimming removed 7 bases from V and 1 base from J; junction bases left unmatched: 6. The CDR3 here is CASTMTSASYEQYF. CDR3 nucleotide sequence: TGTGCCAGCACCATGACTAGCGCGTCCTACGAGCAGTACTTC.

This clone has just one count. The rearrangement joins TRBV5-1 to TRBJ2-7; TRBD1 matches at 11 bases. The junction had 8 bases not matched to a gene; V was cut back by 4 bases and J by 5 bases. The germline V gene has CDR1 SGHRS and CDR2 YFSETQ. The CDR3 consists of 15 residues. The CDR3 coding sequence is TGCGCCAGCAGCCAAGGGACAGGGGGAACGGACGAGCAGTACTTC. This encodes CASSQGTGGTDEQYF.

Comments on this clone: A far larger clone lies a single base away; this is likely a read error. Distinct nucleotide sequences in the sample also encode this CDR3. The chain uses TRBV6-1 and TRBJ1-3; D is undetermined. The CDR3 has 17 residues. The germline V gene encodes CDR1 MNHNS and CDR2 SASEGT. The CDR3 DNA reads TGTGCCAGCAGTGAAACCTTTTTGGGCCACTCTGGAAATACCATATATTTT. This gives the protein CASSETFLGHSGNTIYF.

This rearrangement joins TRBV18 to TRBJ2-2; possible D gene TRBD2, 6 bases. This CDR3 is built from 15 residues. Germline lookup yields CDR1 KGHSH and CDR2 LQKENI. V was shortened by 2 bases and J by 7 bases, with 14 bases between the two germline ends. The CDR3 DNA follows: TGTGCCAGCTCACCAGCGGGGACCTTGGGCGGGGAGCTGTTTTTT. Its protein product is CASSPAGTLGGELFF.

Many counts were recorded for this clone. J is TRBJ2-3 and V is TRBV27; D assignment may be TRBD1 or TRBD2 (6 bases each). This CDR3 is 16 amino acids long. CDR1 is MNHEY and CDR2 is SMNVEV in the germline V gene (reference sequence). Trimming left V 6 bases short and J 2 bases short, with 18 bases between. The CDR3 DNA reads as TGTGCCAGCAGGGGGGGCAGGAGAGGTGTCACAGATACGCAGTATTTT. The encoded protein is CASRGGRRGVTDTQYF.

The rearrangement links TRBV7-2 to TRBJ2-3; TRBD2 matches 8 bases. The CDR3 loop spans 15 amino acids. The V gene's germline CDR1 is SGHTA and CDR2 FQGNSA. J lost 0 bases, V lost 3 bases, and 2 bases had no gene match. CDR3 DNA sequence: TGTGCCAGCAGCTTTACTAGCGGAAGCACAGATACGCAGTATTTT. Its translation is CASSFTSGSTDTQYF.

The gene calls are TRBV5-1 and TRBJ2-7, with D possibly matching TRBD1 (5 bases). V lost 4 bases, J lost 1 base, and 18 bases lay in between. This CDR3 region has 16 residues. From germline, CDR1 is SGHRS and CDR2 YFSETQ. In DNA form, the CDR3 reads TGCGCCAGCAGCCCCAGGTCAGGGTACGGGTCCTACGAGCAGTACTTC. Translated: CASSPRSGYGSYEQYF.

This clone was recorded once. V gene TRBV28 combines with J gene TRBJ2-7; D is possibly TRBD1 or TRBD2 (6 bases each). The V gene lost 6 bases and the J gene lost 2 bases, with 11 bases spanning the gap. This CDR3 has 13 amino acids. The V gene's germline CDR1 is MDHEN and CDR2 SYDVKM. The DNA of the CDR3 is TGTGCCAGCAGGACGGGGGCCGCCTACGAGCAGTACTTC. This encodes CASRTGAAYEQYF.

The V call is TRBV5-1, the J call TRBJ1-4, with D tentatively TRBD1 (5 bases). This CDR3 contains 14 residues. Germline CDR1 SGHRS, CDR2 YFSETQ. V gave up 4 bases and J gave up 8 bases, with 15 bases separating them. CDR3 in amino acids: CASSHLGGSEKLFF. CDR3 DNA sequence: TGCGCCAGCAGCCATCTGGGGGGAAGCGAAAAACTGTTTTTT.

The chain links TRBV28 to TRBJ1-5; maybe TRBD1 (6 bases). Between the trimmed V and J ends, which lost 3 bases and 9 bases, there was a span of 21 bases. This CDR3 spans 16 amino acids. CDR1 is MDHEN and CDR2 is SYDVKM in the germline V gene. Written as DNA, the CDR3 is TGTGCCAGCAGTTTCACTGGGGAGACAGGAAGGGTGCCCCAGCATTTT. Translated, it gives CASSFTGETGRVPQHF.

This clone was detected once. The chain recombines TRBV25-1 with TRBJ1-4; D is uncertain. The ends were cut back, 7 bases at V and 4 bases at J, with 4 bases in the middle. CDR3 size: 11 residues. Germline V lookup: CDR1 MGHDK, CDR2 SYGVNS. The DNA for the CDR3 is TGTGCCAGCAAGGGTAATGAAAAACTGTTTTTT. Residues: CASKGNEKLFF.

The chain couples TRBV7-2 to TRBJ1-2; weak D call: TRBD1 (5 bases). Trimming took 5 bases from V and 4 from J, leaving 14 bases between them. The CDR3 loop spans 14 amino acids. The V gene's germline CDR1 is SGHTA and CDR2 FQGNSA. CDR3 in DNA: TGTGCCAGCAGCACCTATGACAGCTTCTATGGCTACACCTTC. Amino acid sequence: CASSTYDSFYGYTF. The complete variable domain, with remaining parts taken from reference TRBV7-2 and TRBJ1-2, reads GAGVSQSPSNKVTEKGKDVELRCDPISGHTALYWYRQSLGQGLEFLIYFQGNSAPDKSGLPSDRFSAERTGGSVSTLTIQRTQQEDSAVYLCASSTYDSFYGYTFGSGTRLTVV.

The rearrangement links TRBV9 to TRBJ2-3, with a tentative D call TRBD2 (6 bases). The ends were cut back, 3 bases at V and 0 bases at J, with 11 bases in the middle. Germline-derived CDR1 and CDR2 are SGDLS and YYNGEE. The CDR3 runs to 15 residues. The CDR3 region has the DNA TGTGCCAGCAGCGAGGCGGGAATTAGCACAGATACGCAGTATTTT. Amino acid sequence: CASSEAGISTDTQYF.

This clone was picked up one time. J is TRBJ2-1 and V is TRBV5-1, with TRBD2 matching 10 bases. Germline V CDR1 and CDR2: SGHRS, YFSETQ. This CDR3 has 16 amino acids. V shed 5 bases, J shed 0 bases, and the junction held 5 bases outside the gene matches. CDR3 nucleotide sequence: TGCGCCAGCAGGCCTAGCGGGAGTTTCTCCTACAATGAGCAGTTCTTC. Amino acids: CASRPSGSFSYNEQFF.